This T cell receptor (beta chain) came from a study of cytomegalovirus exposure and HLA in healthy donors. Notes on the study in general: In a later analysis, 16,951 TCR beta sequences were associated with HLA alleles at 0.05 false discovery rate.

Vbeta (60) and Jbeta (13) primers were used in the PCR. Clones were sequenced by immunoSEQ multiplex PCR, and TCRdb holds only the in-frame ones, with some missing. Of some 65,000 clones listed, 55% to 75% were seen once; the top ten hold about a tenth. Germline-derived CDR1 and CDR2 are GTSNPN and SVGIG (reference sequence). The CDR3 runs to 16 residues. Trimming removed 2 bases from V and 7 bases from J, with 20 bases in between. On this clone itself: Its matching antigen is unknown.

The sequence derives from a woman aged 25 to 45 in good health and CMV-seronegative. What was sequenced was PBMCs. The chain uses TRBV30 and TRBJ1-4; D gene uncertain. The CDR3, as DNA: TGTGCCTGGAGTTCCTTCCGTAGCGGGCAGGCTGAAAAACTGTTTTTT. Amino acids: CAWSSFRSGQAEKLFF. The full variable domain, completed using reference TRBV30 and TRBJ1-4, is SQTIHQWPATLVQPVGSPLSLECTVEGTSNPNLYWYRQAAGRGLQLLFYSVGIGQISSEVPQNLSASRPQDRQFILSSKKLLLSDSGFYLCAWSSFRSGQAEKLFFGSGTQLSVL.